This TCR beta chain was sequenced in a study of blood T cells in healthy people across ages. Study-level points and caveats: Unknown donor CMV status possibly confounded expanded clonotype changes.

Worth noting for this clonotype: The antigen is unknown.

CDR1 and CDR2 from the germline V gene are SGHNT and YYREEE (reference sequence). CDR3 size: 15 residues. V lost 4 bases, J lost 3 bases, and 6 bases stayed unmatched. Using a J-beta primer mix together with a sample-barcoded 5' primer, a second PCR was run for roughly 6 to 11 cycles. One entry per CDR3 protein, called by TCRdb with MiXCR from the 5' RACE reads. This repertoire shows some 1.5 million distinct CDR3 sequences, 35% to 45% found once; its top ten account for 4%. This chain connects TRBV5-4 to TRBJ2-5; 10 nucleotides match TRBD2. The sequenced material came from blood. This TCR was recovered from a woman between 18 and 29 years old in good health. The CDR3 DNA reads TGTGCCAGCAGCCCCGACCTAGCGGGAGAAGAGACCCAGTACTTC. Protein sequence: CASSPDLAGEETQYF.